These T cell receptor beta chains were read from a single sample in a study of T cell responses to AZD1222 COVID-19 vaccine. The method was immunoSEQ multiplex PCR; TCRdb's version includes in-frame clones alone and lacks a portion of them. The sample includes around 130,000 clones, 70% to 90% of them seen just once. Sequencing used peripheral blood, obtained on day 0 of AZD1222 vaccination. The receptors come from an adult in good health. Both conserved end residues are part of each CDR3. D genes are given only for firm matches. Not every row has a clone size; where given, it reads once, few, many or a size class.

D: .
V: TRBV20-1
J: TRBJ1-2
size: .
DNA: TGCAGTGCTGTCTCGGCACGGGGCTACACCTTC
CDR3: CSAVSARGYTF

D: TRBD1
V: TRBV27
J: TRBJ1-6
size: .
DNA: TGTGCCAGCACCAAGAACCAGGGGGCATTAAATTCACCCCTCCACTTT
CDR3: CASTKNQGALNSPLHF

D: .
V: TRBV7-9
J: TRBJ2-3
size: .
DNA: TGTGCCAGCAGCCCCGGTGGACTACGGACAGATACGCAGTATTTT
CDR3: CASSPGGLRTDTQYF

D: .
V: TRBV6-5
J: TRBJ2-1
size: .
DNA: TGTGCCAGCAGTTCCTCTAGAGGCGCCTACAATGAGCAGTTCTTC
CDR3: CASSSSRGAYNEQFF

D: .
V: TRBV11-3
J: TRBJ2-1
size: .
DNA: TGTGCCAGCAGCTTAGAAGGCGGCCGCTCCTACAATGAGCAGTTCTTC
CDR3: CASSLEGGRSYNEQFF

D: .
V: TRBV11-3
J: TRBJ2-7
size: .
DNA: TGTGCCAGCAGCTTAGATTACAGGGAGCAGTACTTC
CDR3: CASSLDYREQYF

D: .
V: TRBV6-1
J: TRBJ1-1
size: .
DNA: TGTGCCAGTACCGTAGTGGGGAACACTGAAGCTTTCTTT
CDR3: CASTVVGNTEAFF

D: TRBD1
V: TRBV7-2
J: TRBJ2-2
size: .
DNA: TGTGCCAGCAGCTTATCGGGACAGGCGCGCACCGGGGAGCTGTTTTTT
CDR3: CASSLSGQARTGELFF

D: TRBD2
V: TRBV5-1
J: TRBJ2-5
size: .
DNA: TGCGCCAGCAGCTTGGGAGTAGCGGGGGGGCCGGCAGAGACCCAGTACTTC
CDR3: CASSLGVAGGPAETQYF

D: .
V: TRBV21-1
J: TRBJ1-1
size: few
DNA: TGTGCCAGCAGCCCTCGGGACAGGGTGGGTTCTGAAGCTTTCTTT
CDR3: CASSPRDRVGSEAFF

D: TRBD1
V: TRBV9
J: TRBJ1-1
size: .
DNA: TGTGCCAGCAGCGGGACAGGGGGCACTGAAGCTTTCTTT
CDR3: CASSGTGGTEAFF

D: .
V: TRBV2
J: TRBJ1-1
size: .
DNA: TGTGCCGTCTTGTCGGTCGGGACTGAAGCTTTCTTT
CDR3: CAVLSVGTEAFF

D: .
V: TRBV7-2
J: TRBJ2-7
size: .
DNA: TGTGCCAGCAGCTTAAATACCTTGATGAACTCCTACGAGCAGTACTTC
CDR3: CASSLNTLMNSYEQYF

D: TRBD1
V: TRBV19
J: TRBJ2-4
size: .
DNA: TGTGCCAGTAGTTTGAGACAGGGGGACATTCAGTACTTC
CDR3: CASSLRQGDIQYF

D: TRBD2
V: TRBV4-3
J: TRBJ2-7
size: .
DNA: TGCGCCAGCAGCCTCCCTCCGGGACTAGGTAGGTCCTACGAGCAGTACTTC
CDR3: CASSLPPGLGRSYEQYF

D: .
V: TRBV7-2
J: TRBJ1-4
size: .
DNA: TGTGCCAGCAGCCGTTGGGGGCCCAATGAAAAACTGTTTTTT
CDR3: CASSRWGPNEKLFF

D: .
V: TRBV10-1
J: TRBJ2-4
size: .
DNA: TGCGCCAGCAGTGAGGGACAGCTGACAGCCAAAAACATTCAGTACTTC
CDR3: CASSEGQLTAKNIQYF

D: .
V: TRBV12-3/TRBV12-4
J: TRBJ2-5
size: .
DNA: TGTGCCAGCAGTTTCGGCATCCGGGAGACCCAGTACTTC
CDR3: CASSFGIRETQYF

D: .
V: TRBV15
J: TRBJ1-2
size: .
DNA: TGTGCCACCAGCGGTGGGGACAACTATGGCTACACCTTC
CDR3: CATSGGDNYGYTF

D: .
V: TRBV6-5
J: TRBJ1-4
size: few
DNA: TGTGCCAGCAGGATCTTCCCAGGGCCTAATGAAAAACTGTTTTTT
CDR3: CASRIFPGPNEKLFF

D: .
V: TRBV4-1
J: TRBJ2-4
size: .
DNA: TGCGCCAGCAGCCAAGAACCAGACAAAAACATTCAGTACTTC
CDR3: CASSQEPDKNIQYF

D: .
V: TRBV7-3
J: TRBJ2-7
size: once
DNA: TGTGCCAGCAGCTTAGACAGGGAGGACGAGCAGTACTTC
CDR3: CASSLDREDEQYF

D: TRBD1
V: TRBV18
J: TRBJ2-1
size: .
DNA: TGTGCCAGCTCACCCGGGACAGGGTTCAATGAGCAGTTCTTC
CDR3: CASSPGTGFNEQFF

D: TRBD2
V: TRBV15
J: TRBJ2-1
size: .
DNA: TGTGCCACCAGCAGTCGTACTAGCGGGGGCCTCTACAATGAGCAGTTCTTC
CDR3: CATSSRTSGGLYNEQFF

D: .
V: TRBV3-1/TRBV3-2
J: TRBJ2-2
size: .
DNA: TGTGCCAGCAGCCAAGAACCGGGACTGTACACCGGGGAGCTGTTTTTT
CDR3: CASSQEPGLYTGELFF

D: TRBD2
V: TRBV4-3
J: TRBJ2-3
size: .
DNA: TGCGCCAGCAGCCTACAGCTAGCGGGAGATACGCAGTATTTT
CDR3: CASSLQLAGDTQYF

D: .
V: TRBV11-2
J: TRBJ1-1
size: .
DNA: TGTGCCAGCAGCTCCCTGGGGGGCTTGAACACTGAAGCTTTCTTT
CDR3: CASSSLGGLNTEAFF

D: .
V: TRBV12-3/TRBV12-4
J: TRBJ1-1
size: .
DNA: TGTGCCAGCAGCCTGCACCGAAACACTGAAGCTTTCTTT
CDR3: CASSLHRNTEAFF

D: TRBD1
V: TRBV18
J: TRBJ1-1
size: .
DNA: TGTGCCAGCTCTCCGGGACAGCCGGCCACTGAAGCTTTCTTT
CDR3: CASSPGQPATEAFF

D: .
V: TRBV7-9
J: TRBJ1-3
size: .
DNA: TGTGCCAGCAGCCTAGTTGGATACTCTGGAAACACCATATATTTT
CDR3: CASSLVGYSGNTIYF

D: TRBD2
V: TRBV9
J: TRBJ2-2
size: .
DNA: TGTGCCAGCAGCTTTCGGACTAGCGGGGTTTCCGGGGAGCTGTTTTTT
CDR3: CASSFRTSGVSGELFF

D: TRBD1
V: TRBV3-1/TRBV3-2
J: TRBJ1-1
size: .
DNA: TGTGCCAGCAGCCAAAGGACAGGGGTGAACACTGAAGCTTTCTTT
CDR3: CASSQRTGVNTEAFF

D: .
V: TRBV3-1/TRBV3-2
J: TRBJ1-6
size: once
DNA: TGTGCCAGCAGCCAAATCAAGGGGTTGGAAGGGTCACCCCTCCACTTT
CDR3: CASSQIKGLEGSPLHF

D: .
V: TRBV14
J: TRBJ1-1
size: .
DNA: TGTGCCAGCAGCCAAGAGGTACTCACTGAAGCTTTCTTT
CDR3: CASSQEVLTEAFF

D: .
V: TRBV5-1
J: TRBJ2-5
size: .
DNA: TGCGCCAGCAGCTTCGGCCAGAATGCTGGACAAGAGACCCAGTACTTC
CDR3: CASSFGQNAGQETQYF

D: .
V: TRBV11-3
J: TRBJ2-2
size: .
DNA: TGTGCCAGCAGCCCCCCCCGAGGCACCGGGGAGCTGTTTTTT
CDR3: CASSPPRGTGELFF

D: TRBD2
V: TRBV2
J: TRBJ2-1
size: .
DNA: TGTGCCAGGACCTATACGGGGGGATCTGTCAATGAGCAGTTCTTC
CDR3: CARTYTGGSVNEQFF

D: TRBD2
V: TRBV3-1/TRBV3-2
J: TRBJ2-3
size: .
DNA: TGTGCCAGCAGCCCGACTAGCGGGAGCACAGATACGCAGTATTTT
CDR3: CASSPTSGSTDTQYF

D: TRBD2
V: TRBV12-3/TRBV12-4
J: TRBJ2-7
size: .
DNA: TGTGCCAGCAGTCTAGCGGGGGGCTACGAGCAGTACTTC
CDR3: CASSLAGGYEQYF

D: TRBD1
V: TRBV7-9
J: TRBJ1-2
size: .
DNA: TGTGCCAGCAGCCCAACAGGGGGCCATGGCTACACCTTC
CDR3: CASSPTGGHGYTF

D: .
V: TRBV7-2
J: TRBJ2-4
size: once
DNA: TGTGCCAGCAGCCCCGAGGTAGCCAAAAACATTCAGTACTTC
CDR3: CASSPEVAKNIQYF

D: .
V: TRBV3-1/TRBV3-2
J: TRBJ1-5
size: .
DNA: TGTGCCAGCAGCCAGTCGTCAGGGGCTCATCAGCCCCAGCATTTT
CDR3: CASSQSSGAHQPQHF

D: .
V: TRBV28
J: TRBJ1-2
size: .
DNA: TGTGCCAGCAGTCCTATACGGACAGATAACTATGGCTACACCTTC
CDR3: CASSPIRTDNYGYTF

D: .
V: TRBV7-2
J: TRBJ1-2
size: .
DNA: TGTGCCAGCAGCTCGTACCTCAGGGAGGGCTACACCTTC
CDR3: CASSSYLREGYTF

D: TRBD2
V: TRBV10-1
J: TRBJ2-2
size: .
DNA: TGCGCCAGCAGTGAACTAGCGGGGGGGCCGGCCGGGGAGCTGTTTTTT
CDR3: CASSELAGGPAGELFF

D: .
V: TRBV28
J: TRBJ2-7
size: few
DNA: TGTGCCAGCAGTTTGTTTGGGGACCAGTACTTC
CDR3: CASSLFGDQYF

D: .
V: TRBV11-3
J: TRBJ2-3
size: once
DNA: TGTGCCAGCAGCTTTCCCAGAGGGGCACGGCTGGTTAAAGGTTCAGATACGCAGTATTTT
CDR3: CASSFPRGARLVKGSDTQYF

D: .
V: TRBV6-2/TRBV6-3
J: TRBJ1-1
size: .
DNA: TGTGCCAGCAGTAAACTTCTTGGCACTGAAGCTTTCTTT
CDR3: CASSKLLGTEAFF

D: TRBD1
V: TRBV6-6
J: TRBJ1-4
size: once
DNA: TGTGCCAGCAGGGGACAGGGATGGGAAAAACTGTTTTTT
CDR3: CASRGQGWEKLFF

D: TRBD2
V: TRBV27
J: TRBJ2-1
size: .
DNA: TGTGCCAGCAACCACTACTCGGGGGGGCCAGGCCGTGAGCAGTTCTTC
CDR3: CASNHYSGGPGREQFF

D: .
V: TRBV16
J: TRBJ1-3
size: .
DNA: TGTGCCAGCAGCCATGGGGCCTCTGGAAACACCATATATTTT
CDR3: CASSHGASGNTIYF

D: .
V: TRBV7-2
J: TRBJ2-7
size: .
DNA: TGTGCCAGCAGCCCTAGGGGTCGGGAGCAGTACTTC
CDR3: CASSPRGREQYF